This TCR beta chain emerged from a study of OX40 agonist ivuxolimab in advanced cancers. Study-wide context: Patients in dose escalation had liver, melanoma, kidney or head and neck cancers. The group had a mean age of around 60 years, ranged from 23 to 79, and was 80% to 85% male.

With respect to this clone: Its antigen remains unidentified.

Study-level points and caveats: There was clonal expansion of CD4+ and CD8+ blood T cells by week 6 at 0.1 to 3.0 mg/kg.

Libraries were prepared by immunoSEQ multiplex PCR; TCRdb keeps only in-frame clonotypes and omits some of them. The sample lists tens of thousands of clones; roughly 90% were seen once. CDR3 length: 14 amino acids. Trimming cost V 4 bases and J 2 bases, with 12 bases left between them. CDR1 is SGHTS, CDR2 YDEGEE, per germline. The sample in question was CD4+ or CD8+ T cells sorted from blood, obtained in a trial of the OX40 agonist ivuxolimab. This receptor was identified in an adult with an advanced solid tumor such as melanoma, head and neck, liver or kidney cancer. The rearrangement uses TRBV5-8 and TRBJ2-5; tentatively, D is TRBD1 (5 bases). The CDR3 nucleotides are TGTGCCAGCAGCCGTGGACACGGACAAGAGACCCAGTACTTC. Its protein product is CASSRGHGQETQYF.